Listed below are T cell receptor beta chains from one sample, sequenced in a study of T cells in pancreatic ductal adenocarcinoma. Repertoires were generated with immunoSEQ multiplex PCR, while TCRdb's copy carries only in-frame clones and drops some. Among over 15,000 clones listed, about nine tenths were seen once. Sequencing was performed on PBMCs. All receptors derive from a human donor with pancreatic ductal adenocarcinoma. The CDR3 runs from the conserved cysteine through the conserved F or W. The D gene is left open where the match is weak. Some rows mark clone size as missing; the rest say once, few, many or name a class of expanded clone.

d_gene: TRBD2
abundance: .
j_gene: TRBJ2-7
v_gene: TRBV18
CDR3nt: TGTGCCAGCTCACCAGCTCGGGGGGTAATCTACGAGCAGTACTTC
CDR3aa: CASSPARGVIYEQYF

d_gene: .
abundance: .
j_gene: TRBJ2-5
v_gene: TRBV5-8
CDR3nt: TGTGCCAGCAGCCGTTATACGGGGGAGACCCAGTACTTC
CDR3aa: CASSRYTGETQYF

d_gene: .
abundance: .
j_gene: TRBJ2-3
v_gene: TRBV7-2
CDR3nt: TGTGCCAGCAAGGGGCTGTACTGGGGCACAGATACGCAGTATTTT
CDR3aa: CASKGLYWGTDTQYF

d_gene: .
abundance: .
j_gene: TRBJ2-2
v_gene: TRBV5-4
CDR3nt: TGTGCCAGCAGCTTGCCGACCTCAGGGTCCGGGGAGCTGTTTTTT
CDR3aa: CASSLPTSGSGELFF

d_gene: TRBD1
abundance: .
j_gene: TRBJ1-5
v_gene: TRBV5-1
CDR3nt: TGCGCCAGCAGTTATGGACAGGGGGATCAGCCCCAGCATTTT
CDR3aa: CASSYGQGDQPQHF

d_gene: .
abundance: .
j_gene: TRBJ1-1
v_gene: TRBV29-1
CDR3nt: TGCAGCGTCAACCCCGGGGGGGGGCCAGCTTTCTTT
CDR3aa: CSVNPGGGPAFF

d_gene: TRBD2
abundance: .
j_gene: TRBJ2-2
v_gene: TRBV5-4
CDR3nt: TGTGCCAGCAGCTGGGGACGGTCCACGGGAGGTCCCGGGGAGCTGTTTTTT
CDR3aa: CASSWGRSTGGPGELFF

d_gene: .
abundance: .
j_gene: TRBJ1-2
v_gene: TRBV6-5
CDR3nt: TGTGCCAGCAGTTACTCCGGGGGGCGAGCCGACTATGGCTACACCTTC
CDR3aa: CASSYSGGRADYGYTF

d_gene: .
abundance: .
j_gene: TRBJ2-1
v_gene: TRBV19
CDR3nt: TGTGCCAGTAGTATCAATCTGGGAGGACATGAGCAGTTCTTC
CDR3aa: CASSINLGGHEQFF

d_gene: .
abundance: .
j_gene: TRBJ1-1
v_gene: TRBV28
CDR3nt: TGTGCCAGCAGTTCGGACGAAGCGGGGACTGAAGCTTTCTTT
CDR3aa: CASSSDEAGTEAFF

d_gene: .
abundance: .
j_gene: TRBJ2-3
v_gene: TRBV28
CDR3nt: TGTGCCAGCCTTGACGGGGGATACGATACGCAGTATTTT
CDR3aa: CASLDGGYDTQYF

d_gene: .
abundance: .
j_gene: TRBJ1-6
v_gene: TRBV6-6
CDR3nt: TGTGCCAGCAGTTACCAAACAGGCCTGGACTCACCCCTCCACTTT
CDR3aa: CASSYQTGLDSPLHF

d_gene: TRBD2
abundance: .
j_gene: TRBJ2-1
v_gene: TRBV5-1
CDR3nt: TGCGCCAGCAGCTTGTTGGGGACTAGCGACGAGCAGTTCTTC
CDR3aa: CASSLLGTSDEQFF

d_gene: TRBD1
abundance: once
j_gene: TRBJ2-1
v_gene: TRBV15
CDR3nt: TGTGCCACCCGCCTGGGACAGGGGCTTGGCAATGAGCAGTTCTTC
CDR3aa: CATRLGQGLGNEQFF

d_gene: .
abundance: once
j_gene: TRBJ1-5
v_gene: TRBV29-1
CDR3nt: TGCAGCGTTGGGGGACAAGGATCTAATCAGCCCCAGCATTTT
CDR3aa: CSVGGQGSNQPQHF

d_gene: .
abundance: .
j_gene: TRBJ2-2
v_gene: TRBV7-2
CDR3nt: TGTGCCAGCAGCGGGGCAGGGGTGAACACCGGGGAGCTGTTTTTT
CDR3aa: CASSGAGVNTGELFF

d_gene: TRBD2
abundance: .
j_gene: TRBJ2-4
v_gene: TRBV6-4
CDR3nt: TGTGCCAGCACCTTGACTAGCGGGGGGATCAAAAACATTCAGTACTTC
CDR3aa: CASTLTSGGIKNIQYF

d_gene: .
abundance: few
j_gene: TRBJ1-5
v_gene: TRBV2
CDR3nt: TGTGCCAGCAGGCGAGACAGTAATCAGCCCCAGCATTTT
CDR3aa: CASRRDSNQPQHF

d_gene: .
abundance: .
j_gene: TRBJ2-1
v_gene: TRBV6-5
CDR3nt: TGTGCCAGCAGCCGAGGGACAGAGCAGTTCTTC
CDR3aa: CASSRGTEQFF

d_gene: TRBD1
abundance: .
j_gene: TRBJ1-2
v_gene: TRBV9
CDR3nt: TGTGCCAGCAGCGTTGGGGACAGACCACACTATGGCTACACCTTC
CDR3aa: CASSVGDRPHYGYTF

d_gene: .
abundance: .
j_gene: TRBJ1-1
v_gene: TRBV7-3
CDR3nt: TGTGCCAGCAGCTGGACAAGGAACACTGAAGCTTTCTTT
CDR3aa: CASSWTRNTEAFF

d_gene: .
abundance: .
j_gene: TRBJ2-7
v_gene: TRBV4-1
CDR3nt: TGCGCCAGCAGCCAAAGTCTTGGACAGAGCTCCTACGAGCAGTACTTC
CDR3aa: CASSQSLGQSSYEQYF

d_gene: TRBD1
abundance: few
j_gene: TRBJ1-1
v_gene: TRBV7-8
CDR3nt: TGTGCCAGCAGCTCCCGCCAGGGGGCGCGGGGCACTGAAGCTTTCTTT
CDR3aa: CASSSRQGARGTEAFF

d_gene: .
abundance: .
j_gene: TRBJ1-5
v_gene: TRBV6-1
CDR3nt: TGTGCCAGCAGTACTGCAGGTCGCGGGCAGCCCCAGCATTTT
CDR3aa: CASSTAGRGQPQHF

d_gene: .
abundance: .
j_gene: TRBJ2-7
v_gene: TRBV11-2
CDR3nt: TGTGCCAGCAGCTTAGTCCCGGGGCAGGGGTACGAGCAGTACTTC
CDR3aa: CASSLVPGQGYEQYF

d_gene: TRBD2
abundance: .
j_gene: TRBJ2-1
v_gene: TRBV18
CDR3nt: TGTGCCAGCTCACCACGGTCTCAAGCGGGGGTCAATGAGCAGTTCTTC
CDR3aa: CASSPRSQAGVNEQFF

d_gene: TRBD1
abundance: .
j_gene: TRBJ1-1
v_gene: TRBV4-1
CDR3nt: TGCGCCAGCAGCCAAGAGGGGACAGATATGAACACTGAAGCTTTCTTT
CDR3aa: CASSQEGTDMNTEAFF

d_gene: .
abundance: .
j_gene: TRBJ1-1
v_gene: TRBV11-2
CDR3nt: TGTGCCAGCAGCCGGGGGGCGGCGAACACTGAAGCTTTCTTT
CDR3aa: CASSRGAANTEAFF

d_gene: .
abundance: .
j_gene: TRBJ2-3
v_gene: TRBV5-1
CDR3nt: TGCGCCAGCAGCTTGGGTCGAGGAGGCTCACCACACGATACGCAGTATTTT
CDR3aa: CASSLGRGGSPHDTQYF

d_gene: .
abundance: .
j_gene: TRBJ1-1
v_gene: TRBV9
CDR3nt: TGTGCCAGCAGCGTAGTTACAGGTGGATACACTGAAGCTTTCTTT
CDR3aa: CASSVVTGGYTEAFF

d_gene: .
abundance: once
j_gene: TRBJ1-4
v_gene: TRBV5-8
CDR3nt: TGTGCCAGCAGCCTGCGACGGGCTAATGAAAAACTGTTTTTT
CDR3aa: CASSLRRANEKLFF

d_gene: .
abundance: .
j_gene: TRBJ1-2
v_gene: TRBV18
CDR3nt: TGTGCCAGCTCACCAGGCTCTGACTACGGCTATGGCTACACCTTC
CDR3aa: CASSPGSDYGYGYTF

d_gene: .
abundance: .
j_gene: TRBJ2-7
v_gene: TRBV5-1
CDR3nt: TGCGCCAGCAGCCCGCCTTTTGGACAGCCAAGAGGGGACGAGCAGTACTTC
CDR3aa: CASSPPFGQPRGDEQYF

d_gene: .
abundance: .
j_gene: TRBJ1-1
v_gene: TRBV30
CDR3nt: TGTGCCTGGAGTGCCGGAGGCTACGGGACTGAAGCTTTCTTT
CDR3aa: CAWSAGGYGTEAFF

d_gene: .
abundance: .
j_gene: TRBJ2-2
v_gene: TRBV28
CDR3nt: TGTGCCAGCAGTTTCGACAAGACAGATTACACCGGGGAGCTGTTTTTT
CDR3aa: CASSFDKTDYTGELFF

d_gene: TRBD2
abundance: .
j_gene: TRBJ2-7
v_gene: TRBV27
CDR3nt: TGTGCCAGCAGTCCCAGCGGGGGGGCCTACGAGCAGTACTTC
CDR3aa: CASSPSGGAYEQYF

d_gene: .
abundance: .
j_gene: TRBJ1-4
v_gene: TRBV6-5
CDR3nt: TGTGCCAGCAGTTATGGCGGGGAGGTGGAAAAACTGTTTTTT
CDR3aa: CASSYGGEVEKLFF

d_gene: TRBD1
abundance: .
j_gene: TRBJ1-6
v_gene: TRBV19
CDR3nt: TGTGCCAGTATCGACAGGGGTAATTCACCCCTCCACTTT
CDR3aa: CASIDRGNSPLHF

d_gene: .
abundance: .
j_gene: TRBJ1-4
v_gene: TRBV19
CDR3nt: TGTGCCAGTAATGAGCTGACTAATGAAAAACTGTTTTTT
CDR3aa: CASNELTNEKLFF

d_gene: .
abundance: .
j_gene: TRBJ2-1
v_gene: TRBV10-3
CDR3nt: TGTGCCATCAGACTTGACAGGACTTCCTACAATGAGCAGTTCTTC
CDR3aa: CAIRLDRTSYNEQFF

d_gene: TRBD1
abundance: .
j_gene: TRBJ2-2
v_gene: TRBV11-3
CDR3nt: TGTGCCAGCAGCTTGCCCTGGGACAGATTGAACACCGGGGAGCTGTTTTTT
CDR3aa: CASSLPWDRLNTGELFF

d_gene: TRBD1
abundance: .
j_gene: TRBJ1-2
v_gene: TRBV7-2
CDR3nt: TGTGCCAGCAGCGTCACGCCCCGGGACAGGGATGGCTACACCTTC
CDR3aa: CASSVTPRDRDGYTF

d_gene: .
abundance: .
j_gene: TRBJ2-1
v_gene: TRBV4-2
CDR3nt: TGTGCCAGCAGCCAGCGAGGACAAAATCTCTACGTCGAGCAGTTCTTC
CDR3aa: CASSQRGQNLYVEQFF

d_gene: TRBD2
abundance: .
j_gene: TRBJ2-5
v_gene: TRBV30
CDR3nt: TGTGCCTGGAGTGTTAGGCTAGCGGGGTTAGAGACCCAGTACTTC
CDR3aa: CAWSVRLAGLETQYF

d_gene: TRBD2
abundance: once
j_gene: TRBJ2-1
v_gene: TRBV7-7
CDR3nt: TGTGCCAGCAGCGGCCAACTAGCGGGGGGCTACAATGAGCAGTTCTTC
CDR3aa: CASSGQLAGGYNEQFF

d_gene: TRBD1
abundance: .
j_gene: TRBJ2-1
v_gene: TRBV7-9
CDR3nt: TGTGCCAGCAGCCAAAGTGACAGGGATTACAATGAGCAGTTCTTC
CDR3aa: CASSQSDRDYNEQFF

d_gene: TRBD1
abundance: .
j_gene: TRBJ1-1
v_gene: TRBV5-1
CDR3nt: TGCGCCAGCAGCCCCAGGACAGGGAGGGATGACACTGAAGCTTTCTTT
CDR3aa: CASSPRTGRDDTEAFF

d_gene: .
abundance: .
j_gene: TRBJ2-3
v_gene: TRBV28
CDR3nt: TGTGCCAGCACCCTACTTGGAACTAAGCGAGATACGCAGTATTTT
CDR3aa: CASTLLGTKRDTQYF

d_gene: .
abundance: once
j_gene: TRBJ1-1
v_gene: TRBV4-3
CDR3nt: TGCGCCAGCAGCCAAGATGAGAGCTTGGGGCAGGACACTGAAGCTTTCTTT
CDR3aa: CASSQDESLGQDTEAFF

d_gene: TRBD2
abundance: once
j_gene: TRBJ2-7
v_gene: TRBV7-2
CDR3nt: TGTGCCAGCAGCTTGGGCCGGGGGGCCTACGAGCAGTACTTC
CDR3aa: CASSLGRGAYEQYF

d_gene: TRBD1
abundance: .
j_gene: TRBJ1-6
v_gene: TRBV2
CDR3nt: TGTGCCAGCAACCCGTCGACAGGGAAGAGTTCACCCCTCCACTTT
CDR3aa: CASNPSTGKSSPLHF

d_gene: TRBD1
abundance: .
j_gene: TRBJ1-3
v_gene: TRBV5-5
CDR3nt: TGTGCCAGCAGCTCTACTACAGGGGGCGGTAATGAAAACACCATATATTTT
CDR3aa: CASSSTTGGGNENTIYF

d_gene: .
abundance: .
j_gene: TRBJ1-2
v_gene: TRBV7-2
CDR3nt: TGTGCCAGCAGCCCAGAACGGAGTTTTGGCTACACCTTC
CDR3aa: CASSPERSFGYTF

d_gene: .
abundance: .
j_gene: TRBJ2-1
v_gene: TRBV19
CDR3nt: TGTGCCAGTAGTATAGATCTGTCGGCCTACAATGAGCAGTTCTTC
CDR3aa: CASSIDLSAYNEQFF

d_gene: .
abundance: .
j_gene: TRBJ2-2
v_gene: TRBV6-5
CDR3nt: TGTGCCAGCAGTCCAGGGGTCACCGGGGAGCTGTTTTTT
CDR3aa: CASSPGVTGELFF

d_gene: TRBD1
abundance: .
j_gene: TRBJ2-1
v_gene: TRBV10-1
CDR3nt: TGCGCCAGCAGTGAGAGGACAGGCGTCGCCAATGGGCAGTTCTTC
CDR3aa: CASSERTGVANGQFF

d_gene: TRBD2
abundance: .
j_gene: TRBJ2-4
v_gene: TRBV5-4
CDR3nt: TGTGCCAGCAGCACCCGGACTAGCGGGGGGGCCGGAAACATTCAGTACTTC
CDR3aa: CASSTRTSGGAGNIQYF

d_gene: .
abundance: .
j_gene: TRBJ1-6
v_gene: TRBV5-1
CDR3nt: TGCGCCAGCAGCGCTCAGGGGCGCAATTCACCCCTCCACTTT
CDR3aa: CASSAQGRNSPLHF